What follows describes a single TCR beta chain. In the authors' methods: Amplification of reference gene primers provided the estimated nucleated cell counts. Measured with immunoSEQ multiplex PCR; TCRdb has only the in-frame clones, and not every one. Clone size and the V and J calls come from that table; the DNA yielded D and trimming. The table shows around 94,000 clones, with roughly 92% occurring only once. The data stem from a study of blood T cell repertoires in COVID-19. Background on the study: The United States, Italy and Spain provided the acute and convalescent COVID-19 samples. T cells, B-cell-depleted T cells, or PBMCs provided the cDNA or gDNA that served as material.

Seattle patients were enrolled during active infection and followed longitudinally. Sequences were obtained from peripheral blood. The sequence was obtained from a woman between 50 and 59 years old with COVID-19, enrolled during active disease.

CDR3 coding DNA: TGCGCCAGCAGCGGAAGGACAGGGTCTACCTATGGCTACACCTTC. Its translation is CASSGRTGSTYGYTF. V gene TRBV5-1 combines with J gene TRBJ1-2, with TRBD1 matching over 8 bases. The CDR3 is 15 amino acids. Trimming removed 4 bases from V and 4 bases from J; junction bases left unmatched: 9. Germline V lookup: CDR1 SGHRS, CDR2 YFSETQ.